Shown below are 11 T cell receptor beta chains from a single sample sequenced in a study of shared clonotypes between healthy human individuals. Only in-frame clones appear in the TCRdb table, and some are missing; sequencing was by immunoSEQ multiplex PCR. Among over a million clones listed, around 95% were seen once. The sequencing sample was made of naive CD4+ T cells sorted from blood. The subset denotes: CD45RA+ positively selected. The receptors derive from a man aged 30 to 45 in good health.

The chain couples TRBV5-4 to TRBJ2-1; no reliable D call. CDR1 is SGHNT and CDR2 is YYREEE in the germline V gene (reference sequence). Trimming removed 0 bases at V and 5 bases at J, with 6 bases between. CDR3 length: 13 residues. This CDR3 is CASSLVANNEQFF. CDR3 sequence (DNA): TGTGCCAGCAGCTTGGTGGCTAACAATGAGCAGTTCTTC.

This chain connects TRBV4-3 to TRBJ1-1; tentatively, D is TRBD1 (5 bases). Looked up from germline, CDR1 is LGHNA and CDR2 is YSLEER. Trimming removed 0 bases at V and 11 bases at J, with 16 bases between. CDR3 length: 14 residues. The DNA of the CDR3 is TGCGCCAGCAGCCAAGATTGGGTTGAAGGGGTTGCTTTCTTT. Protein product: CASSQDWVEGVAFF.

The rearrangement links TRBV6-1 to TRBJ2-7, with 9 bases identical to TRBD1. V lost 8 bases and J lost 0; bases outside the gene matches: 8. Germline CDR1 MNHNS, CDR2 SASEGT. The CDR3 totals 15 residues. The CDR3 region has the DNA TGTGCCAGCGGCACCCCGGACAGGGGCTCCTACGAGCAGTACTTC. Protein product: CASGTPDRGSYEQYF.

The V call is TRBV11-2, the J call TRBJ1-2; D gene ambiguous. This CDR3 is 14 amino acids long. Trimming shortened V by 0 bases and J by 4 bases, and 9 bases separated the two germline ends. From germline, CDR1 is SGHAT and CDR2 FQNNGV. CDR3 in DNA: TGTGCCAGCAGCTTAGAACGGTCAGGCTATGGCTACACCTTC. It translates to CASSLERSGYGYTF.

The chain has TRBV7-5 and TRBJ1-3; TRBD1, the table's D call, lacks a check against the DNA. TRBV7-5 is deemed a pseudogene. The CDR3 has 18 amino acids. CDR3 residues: CARSLDLRQATSGNTIYF. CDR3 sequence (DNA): TGTGCCAGAAGCTTAGACCTCCGACAGGCCACCTCTGGAAACACCATATATTTT.

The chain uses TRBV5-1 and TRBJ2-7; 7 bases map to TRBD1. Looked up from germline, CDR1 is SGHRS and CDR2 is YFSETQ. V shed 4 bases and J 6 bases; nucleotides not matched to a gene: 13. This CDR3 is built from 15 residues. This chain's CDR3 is CASSALDRENSEQYF. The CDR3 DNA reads TGCGCCAGCAGCGCCCTTGACAGGGAGAATAGCGAGCAGTACTTC.

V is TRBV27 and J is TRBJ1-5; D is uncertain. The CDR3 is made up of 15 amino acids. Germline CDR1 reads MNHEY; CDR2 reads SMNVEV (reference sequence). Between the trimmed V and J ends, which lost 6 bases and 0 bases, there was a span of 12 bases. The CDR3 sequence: CASSPRPYSNQPQHF. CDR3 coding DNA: TGTGCCAGCAGCCCTAGGCCGTATAGCAATCAGCCCCAGCATTTT.

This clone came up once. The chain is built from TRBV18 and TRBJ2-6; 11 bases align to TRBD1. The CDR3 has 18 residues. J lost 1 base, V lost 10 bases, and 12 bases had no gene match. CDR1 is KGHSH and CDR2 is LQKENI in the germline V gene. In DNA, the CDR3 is TGTGCCACCTCGGGCCCAGGACAGGGGGCTTCTGGGGCCAACGTCCTGACTTTC. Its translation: CATSGPGQGASGANVLTF.

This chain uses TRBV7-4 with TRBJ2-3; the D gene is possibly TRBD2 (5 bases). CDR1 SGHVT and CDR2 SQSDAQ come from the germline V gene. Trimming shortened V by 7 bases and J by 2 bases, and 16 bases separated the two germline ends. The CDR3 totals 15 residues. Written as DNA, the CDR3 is TGTGCCAGCACCCAAGCCGCGGACTTCACAGATACGCAGTATTTT. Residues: CASTQAADFTDTQYF. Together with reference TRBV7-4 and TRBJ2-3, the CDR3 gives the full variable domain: GAGVSQSPRYKVAKRGRDVALRCDSISGHVTLYWYRQTLGQGSEVLTYSQSDAQRDKSGRPSGRFSAERPERSVSTLKIQRTEQGDSAVYLCASTQAADFTDTQYFGPGTRLTVL.

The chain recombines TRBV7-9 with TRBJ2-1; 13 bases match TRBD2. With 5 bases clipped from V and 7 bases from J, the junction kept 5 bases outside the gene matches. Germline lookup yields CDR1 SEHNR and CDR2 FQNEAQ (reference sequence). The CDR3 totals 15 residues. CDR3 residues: CASSHGLAGENEQFF. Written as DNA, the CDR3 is TGTGCCAGCAGCCACGGACTAGCGGGAGAGAATGAGCAGTTCTTC. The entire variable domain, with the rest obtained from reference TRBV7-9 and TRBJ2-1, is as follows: DTGVSQNPRHKITKRGQNVTFRCDPISEHNRLYWYRQTLGQGPEFLTYFQNEAQLEKSRLLSDRFSAERPKGSFSTLEIQRTEQGDSAMYLCASSHGLAGENEQFFGPGTRLTVL.

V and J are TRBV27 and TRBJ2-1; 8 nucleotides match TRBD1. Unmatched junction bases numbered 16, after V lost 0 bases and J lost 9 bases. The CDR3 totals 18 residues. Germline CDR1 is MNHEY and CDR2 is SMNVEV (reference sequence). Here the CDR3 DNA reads TGTGCCAGCAGTTTATCCAGTTTGGGATTGCAGGGGGCTAGTGAGCAGTTCTTC. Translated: CASSLSSLGLQGASEQFF.